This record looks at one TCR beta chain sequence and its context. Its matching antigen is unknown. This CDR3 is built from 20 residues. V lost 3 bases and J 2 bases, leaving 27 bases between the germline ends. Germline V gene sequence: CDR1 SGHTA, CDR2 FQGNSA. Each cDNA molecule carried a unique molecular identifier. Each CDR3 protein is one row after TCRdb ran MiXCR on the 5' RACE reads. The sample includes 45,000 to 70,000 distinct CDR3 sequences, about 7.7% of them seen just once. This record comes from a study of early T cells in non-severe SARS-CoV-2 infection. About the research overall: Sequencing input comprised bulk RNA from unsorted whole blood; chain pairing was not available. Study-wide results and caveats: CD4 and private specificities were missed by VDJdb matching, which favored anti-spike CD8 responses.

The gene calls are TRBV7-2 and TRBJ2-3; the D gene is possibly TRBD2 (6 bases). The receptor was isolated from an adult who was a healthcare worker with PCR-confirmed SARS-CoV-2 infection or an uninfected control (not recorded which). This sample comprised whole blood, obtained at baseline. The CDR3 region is CASSFGRLPVAVPHTDTQYF. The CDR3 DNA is TGTGCCAGCAGCTTTGGACGACTACCTGTAGCGGTCCCACACACAGATACGCAGTATTTT.